The 12 T cell receptor beta chains in this list originate from one sample, sequenced in a study of Ad26.COV2.S vaccination and SARS-CoV-2 variants. The data were produced by immunoSEQ multiplex PCR, yet TCRdb's version contains in-frame clones alone and is incomplete. The table includes some 390,000 clones, about nine tenths detected once. Treatment in this sample: roughly 20 received Ad26.COV2.S at low or high dose, single or two shots; five or six received placebo; per-sample allocation not given. Specimen acquisition occurred on day 63 following the initial vaccine or placebo injection. The sample was peripheral blood, taken in a trial of Ad26.COV2.S vaccine versus placebo. These TCRs come from a person aged 18 to 59 who received the Ad26.COV2.S COVID-19 vaccine or a placebo.

This clone was observed a few times. The genes are TRBV27 and TRBJ2-6; 13 bases line up with TRBD2. This CDR3 is 19 amino acids long. Germline CDR1 reads MNHEY; CDR2 reads SMNVEV (reference sequence). The ends lost 6 bases at V and 0 bases at J; junction bases unmatched: 8. The CDR3 bases are TGTGCCAGCAGCAGGCCCGGACTAGCGGGAGCCTCTGGGGCCAACGTCCTGACTTTC. Protein product: CASSRPGLAGASGANVLTF.

This chain joins TRBV7-2 and TRBJ2-7; TRBD2 aligns across 9 bases. V shed 1 base and J 2 bases; nucleotides not matched to a gene: 6. The CDR3 has 16 amino acids. Germline CDR1 is SGHTA and CDR2 is FQGNSA. CDR3 nucleotides: TGTGCCAGCAGCTTAGATGCGGGGGGGGTGGCCTACGAGCAGTACTTC. This sequence encodes CASSLDAGGVAYEQYF.

V usage is TRBV11-2 and J usage is TRBJ1-1; D possibly corresponds to TRBD1 (6 bases). Trimming stripped 0 bases from V and 4 bases from J, with 15 bases between. There are 16 residues in the CDR3. The germline V gene encodes CDR1 SGHAT and CDR2 FQNNGV. For the CDR3, the DNA is TGTGCCAGCAGCTTAGATCCCTGGCCAGGGGTCACTGAAGCTTTCTTT. It yields the protein CASSLDPWPGVTEAFF.

The V and J genes are TRBV7-3 and TRBJ2-1, with no clear D. Germline V gene sequence: CDR1 SGHTA, CDR2 FQGTGA. The V end lost 2 bases, the J end lost 4 bases, and 12 bases lay between the germline ends. The CDR3 sequence is 15 residues long. The CDR3 DNA sequence: TGTGCCAGCAGCTTAGACATCAGCCCTTACAATGAGCAGTTCTTC. Translation gives CASSLDISPYNEQFF.

This clone showed up just a few times. The V gene is TRBV13, the J gene TRBJ2-7; D gene uncertain. Trimming removed 3 bases from V and 6 bases from J, with 12 bases in between. This CDR3 region has 13 residues. CDR1 is PRHDT and CDR2 is FYEKMQ in the germline V gene (reference sequence). The CDR3 sequence: CASSLLRRGEQYF. The CDR3 nucleotides are TGTGCCAGCAGCTTGCTACGGCGAGGCGAGCAGTACTTC.

This clone was counted only a few times. The chain joins TRBV5-6 to TRBJ1-5, with D maybe TRBD1 (6 bases). The length of the CDR3 is 17 residues. With 6 bases removed from V and 9 bases from J, the gap between germline ends came to 28 bases. Germline values: CDR1 SGHDT, CDR2 YYEEEE. DNA for the CDR3: TGTGCCAGCAACCTTGGGCAGGTCCAGGGGCTTCAAGGGCCCCAGCATTTT. Protein: CASNLGQVQGLQGPQHF.

This sequence joins TRBV9 and TRBJ2-2, with D hard to call. CDR1 SGDLS and CDR2 YYNGEE come from the germline V gene. This CDR3 has 11 residues. The V end lost 5 bases, the J end lost 6 bases, and 5 bases lay between the germline ends. CDR3 in DNA: TGTGCCAGCAGGGGTTCCGGGGAGCTGTTTTTT. Translated, it gives CASRGSGELFF.

The chain uses TRBV15 and TRBJ2-7, with D unresolved. Germline CDR1 LNHNV, CDR2 YYDKDF (reference sequence). The CDR3 totals 13 residues. Between the trimmed V and J ends, which lost 0 bases and 3 bases, there was a span of 6 bases. The CDR3 sequence: CATSRDGVYEQYF. The CDR3 nucleotides are TGTGCCACCAGCAGAGATGGGGTCTACGAGCAGTACTTC.

This clone has only a few counts. The V and J genes are TRBV6-2 or TRBV6-3 and TRBJ2-3; 7 bases map to TRBD2. V gave up 2 bases and J gave up 2 bases; unmatched junction bases: 1. Germline lookup yields CDR1 MNHEY and CDR2 SVGEGT. This CDR3 has 14 amino acids. Here the CDR3 DNA reads TGTGCCAGCAGTTACGGGAGGGCCACAGATACGCAGTATTTT. Its translation is CASSYGRATDTQYF.

The genes are TRBV4-2 and TRBJ2-2; D is tentatively TRBD1 or TRBD2 (5 bases each). This CDR3 has 16 residues. Trimming took off 2 bases at V and 7 bases at J, with 17 bases between the two ends. CDR1 LGHNA and CDR2 YNFKEQ come from the germline V gene. Here the CDR3 reads CASSQNTGTADGELFF. The CDR3 region has the DNA TGTGCCAGCAGCCAAAACACCGGGACGGCCGACGGGGAGCTGTTTTTT.

This clone was recorded only once. The chain is built from TRBV6-5 and TRBJ2-7; D is unclear. V shed 0 bases and J shed 2 bases, with 11 bases lying between them. The CDR3 extends over 15 amino acids. Germline CDR1 is MNHEY and CDR2 is SVGAGI. The CDR3 DNA follows: TGTGCCAGCAGTTACTCGCGCGACGGAGCCTACGAGCAGTACTTC. It codes for CASSYSRDGAYEQYF.

This chain connects TRBV19 to TRBJ1-1, with D perhaps TRBD1 (5 bases). Germline V lookup: CDR1 LNHDA, CDR2 SQIVND (reference sequence). The CDR3 runs to 15 residues. Deletions cut 5 bases from V and 0 bases from J, with 13 bases between. Here the CDR3 reads CASSLHQGLNTEAFF. The CDR3 coding sequence is TGTGCCAGTAGTCTCCACCAGGGACTGAACACTGAAGCTTTCTTT. The variable domain in full, with the rest retrieved from reference TRBV19 and TRBJ1-1, is DGGITQSPKYLFRKEGQNVTLSCEQNLNHDAMYWYRQDPGQGLRLIYYSQIVNDFQKGDIAEGYSVSREKKESFPLTVTSAQKNPTAFYLCASSLHQGLNTEAFFGQGTRLTVV.